What follows is one T cell receptor (beta chain) and its context. This entry is derived from a study of T cell responses to AZD1222 COVID-19 vaccine. Data came from immunoSEQ multiplex PCR; TCRdb stores just in-frame clones and leaves some out. This table has some 120,000 clones, approximately 85% appearing once. Germline CDR1 and CDR2: LNHNV and YYDKDF (reference sequence). The CDR3 contains 14 residues. J was trimmed by 1 base and V by 7 bases; bases with no gene match: 1. The source material was peripheral blood, sampled on day 0 of AZD1222 vaccination. This TCR was sampled from an adult in good health. The genes are TRBV15 and TRBJ2-2; the match to TRBD1 covers 9 bases. This chain's CDR3 is CATNRGQNTGELFF. The CDR3 nucleotides read TGTGCCACCAACAGGGGGCAGAACACCGGGGAGCTGTTTTTT.